This TCR beta chain was captured by sequencing in a study of blood T cell repertoires in COVID-19. The table lists this clone with a count of one. Allocation to cohorts depended on clinical history reported by the participants. The study counted Cohort 3 donors as recovered given two negative PCRs, clearance, or symptom resolution. The authors' processing: Amplification with reference gene primers provided the estimates of nucleated cell counts. Using immunoSEQ multiplex PCR, the repertoire was profiled, and TCRdb retains in-frame clones only, with some absent. V, J and clone size were drawn from that table, and D and trimming were deduced from the DNA. The data show approximately 160,000 clones, 65% to 85% seen once. The V end was cut by 5 bases, the J end by 6 bases, with 5 bases between. CDR1 is SEHNR and CDR2 is FQNEAQ in the germline V gene (reference sequence). CDR3 length: 10 amino acids.

The sample comprised PBMCs or T cells enriched from blood (not recorded which). The chain carries TRBV7-9 and TRBJ2-7; no clear D gene. The receptor comes from a man between 35 and 55 years old who had recovered from COVID-19. The CDR3 DNA reads TGTGCCAGCAGCACGGGCGAGCAGTACTTC. Residues: CASSTGEQYF. Using reference TRBV7-9 and TRBJ2-7 for the parts outside the CDR3, the full variable domain is DTGVSQNPRHKITKRGQNVTFRCDPISEHNRLYWYRQTLGQGPEFLTYFQNEAQLEKSRLLSDRFSAERPKGSFSTLEIQRTEQGDSAMYLCASSTGEQYFGPGTRLTVT.